A selection of T cell receptor beta chains follows, all from one sample in a study of OX40 agonist ivuxolimab in advanced cancers. Clones were read by immunoSEQ multiplex PCR, and TCRdb kept only the in-frame ones, dropping some. Of approximately 100,000 clones listed, less than 95% were seen once; the top ten hold approximately 0.31%. The input for sequencing was CD4+ or CD8+ T cells sorted from blood, taken in a trial of the OX40 agonist ivuxolimab. The receptors here all came from an adult with an advanced solid tumor such as melanoma, head and neck, liver or kidney cancer. Each CDR3 is given with its conserved first and last residue. D genes are given only for firm matches. Where a row states a size, it is once, few, many or the class of an expanded clone; other rows omit it.

clone size: .; V gene: TRBV28; D gene: TRBD2; J gene: TRBJ2-5; CDR3 protein: CASSFGGIQETQYF
clone size: .; V gene: TRBV9; D gene: .; J gene: TRBJ2-2; CDR3 protein: CASSVEVSGELFF
clone size: once; V gene: TRBV5-6; D gene: .; J gene: TRBJ2-5; CDR3 protein: CASSYWSGVGQETQYF
clone size: .; V gene: TRBV20-1; D gene: .; J gene: TRBJ1-5; CDR3 protein: CSASQPQHF
clone size: .; V gene: TRBV2; D gene: .; J gene: TRBJ2-1; CDR3 protein: CASTQRYEQFF
clone size: .; V gene: TRBV7-2; D gene: .; J gene: TRBJ2-7; CDR3 protein: CASSLTPGDSYEQYF
clone size: .; V gene: TRBV7-9; D gene: TRBD1; J gene: TRBJ1-5; CDR3 protein: CASSYGTGDQPQHF
clone size: once; V gene: TRBV5-1; D gene: .; J gene: TRBJ1-3; CDR3 protein: CASSSTPRISGNTIYF
clone size: .; V gene: TRBV7-2; D gene: .; J gene: TRBJ2-1; CDR3 protein: CASSLGVSSYNEQFF
clone size: .; V gene: TRBV4-2; D gene: .; J gene: TRBJ1-3; CDR3 protein: CASSQEARGSGNTIYF
clone size: few; V gene: TRBV6-1; D gene: .; J gene: TRBJ1-5; CDR3 protein: CASSGYRDNQPQHF
clone size: once; V gene: TRBV2; D gene: TRBD1; J gene: TRBJ2-3; CDR3 protein: CASSERTGLRTDTQYF
clone size: .; V gene: TRBV7-9; D gene: .; J gene: TRBJ2-1; CDR3 protein: CASSLVGTNEQFF
clone size: once; V gene: TRBV18; D gene: .; J gene: TRBJ1-2; CDR3 protein: CASSPPNRPGRNYGYTF
clone size: few; V gene: TRBV5-1; D gene: .; J gene: TRBJ2-7; CDR3 protein: CASSLDRAYEQYF
clone size: .; V gene: TRBV10-3; D gene: TRBD2; J gene: TRBJ2-3; CDR3 protein: CAISELGLVAVSTDTQYF
clone size: .; V gene: TRBV4-3; D gene: .; J gene: TRBJ2-1; CDR3 protein: CASSMSAGVGRNEQFF
clone size: .; V gene: TRBV28; D gene: .; J gene: TRBJ2-1; CDR3 protein: CASSPPRGDNEQFF
clone size: .; V gene: TRBV7-2; D gene: TRBD1; J gene: TRBJ2-3; CDR3 protein: CASTRDRASDTQYF
clone size: .; V gene: TRBV5-4; D gene: .; J gene: TRBJ1-2; CDR3 protein: CASSLPPPYNYTF